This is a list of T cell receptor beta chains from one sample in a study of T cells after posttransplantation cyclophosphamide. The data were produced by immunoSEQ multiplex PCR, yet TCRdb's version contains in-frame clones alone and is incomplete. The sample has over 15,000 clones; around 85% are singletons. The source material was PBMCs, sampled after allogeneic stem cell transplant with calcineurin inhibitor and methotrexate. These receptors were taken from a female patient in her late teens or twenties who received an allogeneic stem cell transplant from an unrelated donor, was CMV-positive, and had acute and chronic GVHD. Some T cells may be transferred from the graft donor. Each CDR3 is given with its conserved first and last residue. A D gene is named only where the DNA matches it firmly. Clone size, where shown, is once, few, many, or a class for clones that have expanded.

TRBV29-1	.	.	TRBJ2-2	TGCAGCGGCGTGGATGAGGCCGGGGAGCTGTTTTTT	CSGVDEAGELFF
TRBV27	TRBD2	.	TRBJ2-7	TGTGCCAGCAGTTTGAGCGGGAGGGATACCTACGAGCAGTACTTC	CASSLSGRDTYEQYF
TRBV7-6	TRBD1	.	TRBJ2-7	TGTGCCAGCAGCTTATGGTCCGACAGGGGGGCCTACGAGCAGTACTTC	CASSLWSDRGAYEQYF
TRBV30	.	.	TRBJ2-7	TGTGCCTGGAAGGGACTCCGCGGGGAGCAGTACTTC	CAWKGLRGEQYF
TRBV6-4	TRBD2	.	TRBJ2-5	TGTGCCAGCCACCCTTGGGAACTAGCGGAAGAGACCCAGTACTTC	CASHPWELAEETQYF
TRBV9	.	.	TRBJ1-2	TGTGCCAGCAGCGTAGGGGGGCTACCCTATGGCTACACCTTC	CASSVGGLPYGYTF
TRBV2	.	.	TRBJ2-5	TGTGCCAGCAGAAGTATAGGATATCCGGACAGAAATCAAGAGACCCAGTACTTC	CASRSIGYPDRNQETQYF
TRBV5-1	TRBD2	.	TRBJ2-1	TGCGCCAGCAGCTTGAGGGGGACTAGCAATGAGCAGTTCTTC	CASSLRGTSNEQFF
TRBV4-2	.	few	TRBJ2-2	TGTGCCAGCAGCTTGGATAGCGGTGCGAACACCGGGGAGCTGTTTTTT	CASSLDSGANTGELFF
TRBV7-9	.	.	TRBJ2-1	TGTGCCAGCAGCCCACTGGGACTGTGGGGCGGTGAGCAGTTCTTC	CASSPLGLWGGEQFF
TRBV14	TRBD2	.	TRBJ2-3	TGTGCCAGCAGCCAAGTCCCCCCTAGCGGGAGTAGCACAGATACGCAGTATTTT	CASSQVPPSGSSTDTQYF
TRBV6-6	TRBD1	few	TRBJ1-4	TGTGCCAGCAGTTACTTGGGGGGACAGGCTAATGAAAAACTGTTTTTT	CASSYLGGQANEKLFF
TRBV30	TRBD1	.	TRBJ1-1	TGTGCCTACACCGGGACAGGGGTGACTGAAGCTTTCTTT	CAYTGTGVTEAFF
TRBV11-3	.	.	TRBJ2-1	TGTGCCAGCAGCTTAGATTGGGCCCCTTACAATGAGCAGTTCTTC	CASSLDWAPYNEQFF
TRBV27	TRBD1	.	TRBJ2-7	TGTGCCAGCAGTCCCGGACAGGGGCCCTACGAGCAGTACTTC	CASSPGQGPYEQYF
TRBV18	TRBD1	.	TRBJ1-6	TGTGCCAGCTCACCCACAGGGGGCAATAATAATTCACCCCTCCACTTT	CASSPTGGNNNSPLHF
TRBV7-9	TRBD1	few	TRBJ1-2	TGTGCCAGCAGCCGCGGACAGGAGACCTATGGCTACACCTTC	CASSRGQETYGYTF
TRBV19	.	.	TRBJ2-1	TGTGCCACTAGCTTTAGCGAATACTCCTACAATGAGCAGTTCTTC	CATSFSEYSYNEQFF
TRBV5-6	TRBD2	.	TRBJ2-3	TGTGCCAGCAGCTTGGCCGGGCGGGAGGTGAACACAGATACGCAGTATTTT	CASSLAGREVNTDTQYF
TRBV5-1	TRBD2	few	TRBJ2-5	TGCGCCAGCAGCTTATCGACTAGCGGGAGAGGCGGCCAAGAGACCCAGTACTTC	CASSLSTSGRGGQETQYF
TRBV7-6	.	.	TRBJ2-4	TGTGCCAGCAGTCCAATTTCGGGAGCCAAAAACATTCAGTACTTC	CASSPISGAKNIQYF
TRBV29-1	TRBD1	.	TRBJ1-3	TGCAGCGTTGGCGAGGGGGCAAGAGGAAACACCATATATTTT	CSVGEGARGNTIYF
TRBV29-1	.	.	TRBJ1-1	TGCAGCGTTAAGGGGATGAACACTGAAGCTTTCTTT	CSVKGMNTEAFF
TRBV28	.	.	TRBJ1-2	TGTGCCAGCAGTCCCGCGTTGCAGGGCAGTGGCTACACCTTC	CASSPALQGSGYTF
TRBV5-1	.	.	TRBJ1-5	TGCGCCAGCAGCTTGGGACCGGGGCAGCCCCAGCATTTT	CASSLGPGQPQHF
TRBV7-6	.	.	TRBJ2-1	TGTGCCAGCAGCTTAGGTACAGGGTTTGAGCAGTTCTTC	CASSLGTGFEQFF
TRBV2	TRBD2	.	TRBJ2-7	TGTGCCAGCAGTGGGCTAGCGGCCTCCTACGAGCAGTACTTC	CASSGLAASYEQYF
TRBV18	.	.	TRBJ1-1	TGTGCCAGCTCACCGCTTTTACAGGGCGAAGCTTTCTTT	CASSPLLQGEAFF
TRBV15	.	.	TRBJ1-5	TGTGCCACGGCCGCTTATAGCAATCAGCCCCAGCATTTT	CATAAYSNQPQHF
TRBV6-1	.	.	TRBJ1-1	TGTGCCAGCAGTGACCCCGCTTCAGGGAACACTGAAGCTTTCTTT	CASSDPASGNTEAFF
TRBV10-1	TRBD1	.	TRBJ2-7	TGCGCCAGCAGCCGCGACAGGGGGCTCTACGAGCAGTACTTC	CASSRDRGLYEQYF
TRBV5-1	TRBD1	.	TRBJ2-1	TGCGCCAGCAGCCTCCGGGACAGGGTGGACAATGAGCAGTTCTTC	CASSLRDRVDNEQFF
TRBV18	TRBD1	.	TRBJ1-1	TGTGCCAGCTCCCCCGGGACAGTGCCGCTCACTGAAGCTTTCTTT	CASSPGTVPLTEAFF
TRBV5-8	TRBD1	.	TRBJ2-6	TGTGCCAGCGGGAAACCGGGACAGGTGAACTCTGGGGCCAACGTCCTGACTTTC	CASGKPGQVNSGANVLTF
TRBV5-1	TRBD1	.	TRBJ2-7	TGCGCCAGCAGCTTGGGGACAGGTAGCTCCTACGAGCAGTACTTC	CASSLGTGSSYEQYF
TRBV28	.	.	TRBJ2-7	TGTGCCAGCGCCCAAACTCAGACAGTGATCTCCTACGAGCAGTACTTC	CASAQTQTVISYEQYF
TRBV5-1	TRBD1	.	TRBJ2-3	TGCGCCAGCAAGGGGACAGGGAAGACAGATACGCAGTATTTT	CASKGTGKTDTQYF